The sequence of this T cell receptor (beta chain) was determined in a study of cytomegalovirus exposure and HLA in healthy donors. The study, taken as a whole, reports: Some V segments could not be told apart, so they were left out, TRBV6-2 and TRBV6-3 among them.

Turning to this clone: Its antigen is currently unknown.

Primers included in the PCR were 60 Vbeta and 13 Jbeta primers. Authors' methods: The authors later counted 75 million to 90 million unique TCR beta chains, some 10 million of them shared. Repertoires were generated with immunoSEQ multiplex PCR, while TCRdb's copy carries only in-frame clones and drops some. Clone size and the V and J calls come from that table; the DNA yielded D and trimming. The table has under 200,000 clones, roughly 85% seen once. The CDR3 sequence is 17 residues long. Germline values: CDR1 SGHTA, CDR2 FQGNSA. The V gene end was trimmed by 2 bases and the J gene end by 2 bases; junction bases not matched to a gene: 6.

The TCR originated in a woman aged 18-29 years in good health and CMV-seronegative. The sequencing sample was made of PBMCs. The chain uses TRBV7-2 and TRBJ2-2; 9 nucleotides agree with TRBD2. CDR3 bases: TGTGCCAGCAGCTTATACGCGGGAGGGTTTAACACCGGGGAGCTGTTTTTT. This translates into CASSLYAGGFNTGELFF.